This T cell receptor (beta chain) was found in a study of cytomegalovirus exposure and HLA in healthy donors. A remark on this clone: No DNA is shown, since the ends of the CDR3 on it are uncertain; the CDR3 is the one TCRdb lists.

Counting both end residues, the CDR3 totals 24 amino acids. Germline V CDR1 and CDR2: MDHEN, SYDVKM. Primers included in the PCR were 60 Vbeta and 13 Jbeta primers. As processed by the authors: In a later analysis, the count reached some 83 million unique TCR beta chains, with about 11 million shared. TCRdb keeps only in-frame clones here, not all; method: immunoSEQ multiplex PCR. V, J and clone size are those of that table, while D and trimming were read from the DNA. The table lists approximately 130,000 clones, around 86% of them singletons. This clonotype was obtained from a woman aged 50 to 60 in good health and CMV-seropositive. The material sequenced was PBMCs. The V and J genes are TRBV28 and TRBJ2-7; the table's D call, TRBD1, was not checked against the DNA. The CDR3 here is CASSSDTLSYEQYFGPRLSYEQYF.